This T cell receptor beta chain was obtained from a study of Ad26.COV2.S vaccination and SARS-CoV-2 variants. The overall study: The study gave Ad26.COV2.S intramuscularly, once or twice 56 days apart. General study points: The TCR-based breadth and depth measures might underestimate overall T cell responses. Post-vaccination breadth of spike-specific CD8+ and CD4+ T cell responses was reportedly substantial.

Method: immunoSEQ multiplex PCR; TCRdb's copy keeps in-frame clones and lacks some. The sample comprises 350,000 to 500,000 clones, about 90% of which are singletons, and less than 4.5% rests with the top ten. About this clone: Antigen unknown.

The V gene's germline CDR1 is DFQATT and CDR2 SNEGSKA (reference sequence). The CDR3 spans 18 residues. With V trimmed by 3 bases and J by 1 base, 10 bases remained unmatched. The treatment: 15 to 20 received Ad26.COV2.S at low or high dose, single or two shots; a few received placebo; per-sample allocation not given. Samples analyzed were those drawn on day 63 after the first vaccine or placebo injection. This adult donor, from Boston, was 18-55 years old. The sequence derives from a person between 18 and 60 years old who received the Ad26.COV2.S COVID-19 vaccine or a placebo. V is TRBV20-1 and J is TRBJ2-7; TRBD2 matches at 15 bases. Sequences were derived from peripheral blood, sampled in a trial of Ad26.COV2.S vaccine versus placebo. The CDR3 bases are TGCAGTGCTAGTACGCGGACTAGCGGGAGGGGAGGGTCCTACGAGCAGTACTTC. Protein product: CSASTRTSGRGGSYEQYF.